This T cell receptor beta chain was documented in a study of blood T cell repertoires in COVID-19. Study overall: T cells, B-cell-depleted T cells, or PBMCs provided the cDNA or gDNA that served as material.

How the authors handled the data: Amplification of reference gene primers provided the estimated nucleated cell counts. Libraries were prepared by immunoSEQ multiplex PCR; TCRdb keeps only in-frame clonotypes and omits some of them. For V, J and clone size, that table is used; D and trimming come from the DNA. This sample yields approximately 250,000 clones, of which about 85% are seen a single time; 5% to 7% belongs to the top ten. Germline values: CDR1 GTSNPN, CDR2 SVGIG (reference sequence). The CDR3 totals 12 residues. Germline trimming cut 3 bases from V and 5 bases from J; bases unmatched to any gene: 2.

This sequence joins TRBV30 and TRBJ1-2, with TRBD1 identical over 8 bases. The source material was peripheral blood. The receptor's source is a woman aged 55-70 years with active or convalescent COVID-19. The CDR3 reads CAWRHRGYGYTF. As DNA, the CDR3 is TGTGCCTGGAGGCACAGGGGGTATGGCTACACCTTC.